This entry lists 3 T cell receptor beta chains sequenced from one sample in a study of cytomegalovirus exposure and HLA in healthy donors. Primers included in the PCR were 60 Vbeta and 13 Jbeta primers. Some clones are missing from TCRdb's copy, which holds only in-frame ones; the method was immunoSEQ multiplex PCR. The repertoire holds roughly 130,000 clones, with approximately 80% as singletons. The sequenced sample consisted of PBMCs. These receptors came from a male donor in good health and CMV-seropositive.

This chain uses TRBV21-1 with TRBJ2-2; the table names TRBD2, a call not compared with the DNA. TRBV21-1 is a pseudogene segment. The CDR3 is 17 residues long. CDR3 region: CALEGLAGAVGPGELFF. The CDR3 DNA follows: TGTGCCCTCGAGGGACTAGCGGGCGCCGTCGGTCCCGGGGAGCTGTTTTTT.

The chain uses TRBV4-3 and TRBJ2-7; the match to TRBD2 covers 8 bases. Germline assignment: CDR1 LGHNA and CDR2 YSLEER. With 3 bases clipped from V and 7 bases from J, the junction kept 14 bases outside the gene matches. This CDR3 has 16 amino acids. The CDR3 bases are TGCGCCAGCAGCCAGGGTGGAGCGGGAGCCTTAGGGGAGCAGTACTTC. Protein sequence: CASSQGGAGALGEQYF.

This rearrangement joins TRBV7-2 to TRBJ2-3; 8 bases match TRBD2. The CDR3 sequence is 17 residues long. The J segment lost 0 bases and the V segment lost 7 bases, leaving 12 bases of the junction unmatched. CDR1 and CDR2 from the germline V gene are SGHTA and FQGNSA. The CDR3 DNA reads as TGTGCCAGCATCAGTGACCCCCAGCGGGAGAGCACAGATACGCAGTATTTT. Translating it yields CASISDPQRESTDTQYF.